This TCR beta chain appears in the sequencing data of a study of T cells in tuberculosis. Study conclusions and caveats: Smaller alpha distances in active tuberculosis partly reflected shorter CDR3-alpha lengths. A GMM-specific repertoire classifier reached approximately 84% accuracy, AUROC 0.90.

This CDR3 has 13 amino acids. Germline-derived CDR1 and CDR2 are MDHEN and SYDVKM. Each donor contributed approximately 100,000 T cells on average, unsorted. In regard to this clone: The target antigen is unknown. A read error may produce the germline difference seen at one junction end.

Sequencing was performed with immunoSEQ multiplex PCR; in TCRdb, only in-frame clones are kept and a portion is missing. The data hold about 43,000 clones, with about 95% observed a single time. The J gene is TRBJ1-2, the V gene TRBV28; D is ambiguous. The specimen sequenced was PBMCs. This receptor was identified in a donor between 5 and 29 years old with latent tuberculosis or without tuberculosis infection. Some clones in this sample may be carry-over from other donors' samples. The CDR3 nucleotides read TGTGCCAGCAGTTTCGGGAGGCAGACCTTTCTCAACTTC. Translated, it gives CASSFGRQTFLNF.